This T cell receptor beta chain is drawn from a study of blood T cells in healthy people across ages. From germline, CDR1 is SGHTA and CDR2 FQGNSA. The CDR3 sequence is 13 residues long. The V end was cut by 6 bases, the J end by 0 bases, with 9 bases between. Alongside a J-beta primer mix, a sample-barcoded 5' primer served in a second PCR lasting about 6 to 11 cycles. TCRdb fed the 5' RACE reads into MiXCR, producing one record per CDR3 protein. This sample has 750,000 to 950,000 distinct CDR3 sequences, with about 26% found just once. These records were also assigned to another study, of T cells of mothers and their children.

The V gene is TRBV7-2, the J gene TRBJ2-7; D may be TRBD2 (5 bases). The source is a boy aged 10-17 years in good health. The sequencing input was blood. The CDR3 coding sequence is TGTGCCAGCAGGGTGAGCGGCTCCTACGAGCAGTACTTC. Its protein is CASRVSGSYEQYF.